Shown below are 15 T cell receptor beta chains from a single sample sequenced in a study of T cell responses to AZD1222 COVID-19 vaccine. Sequenced by immunoSEQ multiplex PCR; TCRdb stores in-frame clones only, minus some. The sample contains 140,000 to 150,000 clones, 80% to 90% of which appear only once. Sequencing used peripheral blood, obtained on day 0 of AZD1222 vaccination. The receptors here all came from an adult in good health.

The chain has TRBV19 and TRBJ2-7; D uncertain. Germline-derived CDR1 and CDR2 are LNHDA and SQIVND (reference sequence). Deletions cut 10 bases from V and 0 bases from J, with 16 bases between. The CDR3 totals 14 residues. The CDR3 loop reads CATSDQISSYEQYF. For the CDR3, the DNA is TGTGCCACATCAGACCAGATTAGCTCCTACGAGCAGTACTTC.

The V and J genes are TRBV18 and TRBJ1-1, with D unclear. The V gene's germline CDR1 is KGHSH and CDR2 LQKENI. This CDR3 comprises 13 residues. V lost 4 bases and J lost 0, with 6 bases in between. CDR3 bases: TGTGCCAGCTCACAGGATTTGAACACTGAAGCTTTCTTT. This sequence encodes CASSQDLNTEAFF.

The chain uses TRBV19 and TRBJ2-7; D may be TRBD1 (8 bases). Deletions cut 7 bases from V and 1 base from J, with 14 bases between. Germline assignment: CDR1 LNHDA and CDR2 SQIVND (reference sequence). The CDR3 has 14 residues. The CDR3 bases are TGTGCCAGTAATCAACAGGGGGGGTCCTACGAGCAGTACTTC. Amino acids: CASNQQGGSYEQYF. Based on the CDR3 plus reference TRBV19 and TRBJ2-7, the full variable domain is DGGITQSPKYLFRKEGQNVTLSCEQNLNHDAMYWYRQDPGQGLRLIYYSQIVNDFQKGDIAEGYSVSREKKESFPLTVTSAQKNPTAFYLCASNQQGGSYEQYFGPGTRLTVT.

This clone showed up just a few times. The chain carries TRBV6-5 and TRBJ1-5; TRBD1 might be the D (5 bases). V was clipped by 2 bases and J by 7 bases, with 12 bases between them. There are 14 residues in the CDR3. Germline assignment: CDR1 MNHEY and CDR2 SVGAGI. The CDR3 protein is CASSYNRDGQPQHF. CDR3 coding DNA: TGTGCCAGCAGTTACAATCGGGACGGGCAGCCCCAGCATTTT.

The CDR3 region is CASSLQIMNTEAFF. The CDR3 nucleotides are TGTGCCAGCAGCTTACAGATCATGAACACTGAAGCTTTCTTT. The chain carries TRBV13 and TRBJ1-1; D is unresolved. There are 14 residues in the CDR3. Germline lookup yields CDR1 PRHDT and CDR2 FYEKMQ (reference sequence). Trimming took off 2 bases at V and 0 bases at J, with 7 bases between the two ends.

This clone was detected only once. The chain employs TRBV7-2 and TRBJ1-2; D is uncertain. This CDR3 spans 10 amino acids. Trimming pared 9 bases from V and 4 bases from J, leaving 6 bases between. Germline-derived CDR1 and CDR2 are SGHTA and FQGNSA. CDR3 sequence reads: CASYTYGYTF. CDR3 nucleotides: TGTGCCAGTTACACCTATGGCTACACCTTC. The entire variable domain, with the rest obtained from reference TRBV7-2 and TRBJ1-2, is as follows: GAGVSQSPSNKVTEKGKDVELRCDPISGHTALYWYRQSLGQGLEFLIYFQGNSAPDKSGLPSDRFSAERTGGSVSTLTIQRTQQEDSAVYLCASYTYGYTFGSGTRLTVV.

The rearrangement links TRBV28 to TRBJ1-2; the D is unclear. The germline V gene encodes CDR1 MDHEN and CDR2 SYDVKM. This CDR3 is built from 15 residues. V was cut by 3 bases and J by 7 bases, with 18 bases left in between. CDR3 sequence: CASSLMSSRVGGYTF. CDR3 bases: TGTGCCAGCAGTTTGATGAGTAGCCGGGTGGGTGGCTACACCTTC.

The CDR3 nucleotides read TGTGCCAGCAGCCCGACAGGGAATGAGCAGTTCTTC. This gives the protein CASSPTGNEQFF. The genes are TRBV5-4 and TRBJ2-1; 7 bases are shared with TRBD1. Unmatched junction bases numbered 2, after V lost 4 bases and J lost 7 bases. This CDR3 is built from 12 residues. Germline-derived CDR1 and CDR2 are SGHNT and YYREEE (reference sequence).

The V and J genes are TRBV9 and TRBJ2-5; tentative D call: TRBD1 (6 bases). The CDR3 covers 15 residues. CDR1 is SGDLS, CDR2 YYNGEE, per germline. V was trimmed by 0 bases and J by 5 bases, leaving 14 bases between them. The CDR3 protein is CASSVAAGAWETQYF. The CDR3 DNA sequence: TGTGCCAGCAGCGTAGCGGCAGGGGCTTGGGAGACCCAGTACTTC.

The DNA for the CDR3 is TGTGCCAGCAGCTTAAGTCCCCCGGGCTCTGGAAACACCATATATTTT. It specifies CASSLSPPGSGNTIYF. The genes are TRBV7-6 and TRBJ1-3; D not resolved. The germline V gene encodes CDR1 SGHVS and CDR2 FNYEAQ. The CDR3 has 16 amino acids. V dropped 2 bases and J dropped 0 bases, with 11 bases sitting between them.

The V and J genes are TRBV27 and TRBJ2-3; tentative D call: TRBD1 (6 bases). CDR3 length equals 14 residues. Germline assignment: CDR1 MNHEY and CDR2 SMNVEV (reference sequence). The V gene lost 4 bases and the J gene lost 4 bases, with 12 bases spanning the gap. CDR3 coding DNA: TGTGCCAGCAGTTCCGGACAGAGCCCAGATACGCAGTATTTT. This translates into CASSSGQSPDTQYF.

This rearrangement joins TRBV10-1 to TRBJ2-3, with a tentative D call TRBD2 (6 bases). V dropped 6 bases and J dropped 5 bases, with 12 bases sitting between them. The CDR3 length is 13 residues. CDR1 is WNHNN, CDR2 SYGVQD, per germline (reference sequence). The DNA for the CDR3 is TGCGCCAGCAGGGAGGGCTCTGGAGATACGCAGTATTTT. As protein: CASREGSGDTQYF.

This clone is a singleton in its sample. The chain is built from TRBV7-2 and TRBJ2-1, with 13 positions matching TRBD2. Germline CDR1 is SGHTA and CDR2 is FQGNSA. The CDR3 length is 18 residues. V shed 4 bases and J 7 bases; nucleotides not matched to a gene: 13. The CDR3, as DNA: TGTGCCAGCAGCTGGAGAAGGACTAGCGGGAGTAAGATTAATGAGCAGTTCTTC. It specifies CASSWRRTSGSKINEQFF.

This clone was recorded only once. This rearrangement joins TRBV30 to TRBJ1-6, with 7 bases lining up with TRBD1. Per the germline V gene, CDR1 is GTSNPN and CDR2 is SVGIG (reference sequence). V was clipped by 0 bases and J by 7 bases; unmatched bases: 15. The CDR3 sequence is 18 residues long. The CDR3 sequence: CAWSVRGTVRGGNSPLHF. Here the CDR3 DNA reads TGTGCCTGGAGTGTACGTGGGACAGTAAGGGGGGGGAATTCACCCCTCCACTTT.

The V call is TRBV5-6, the J call TRBJ1-2; possible D gene TRBD1, 5 bases. V was clipped by 4 bases and J by 5 bases, with 15 bases between them. CDR3 length: 14 amino acids. Germline CDR1 reads SGHDT; CDR2 reads YYEEEE. In nucleotides, the CDR3 is TGTGCCAGCAGCATCCCCGGGGCTTCATATGGCTACACCTTC. Residues: CASSIPGASYGYTF.